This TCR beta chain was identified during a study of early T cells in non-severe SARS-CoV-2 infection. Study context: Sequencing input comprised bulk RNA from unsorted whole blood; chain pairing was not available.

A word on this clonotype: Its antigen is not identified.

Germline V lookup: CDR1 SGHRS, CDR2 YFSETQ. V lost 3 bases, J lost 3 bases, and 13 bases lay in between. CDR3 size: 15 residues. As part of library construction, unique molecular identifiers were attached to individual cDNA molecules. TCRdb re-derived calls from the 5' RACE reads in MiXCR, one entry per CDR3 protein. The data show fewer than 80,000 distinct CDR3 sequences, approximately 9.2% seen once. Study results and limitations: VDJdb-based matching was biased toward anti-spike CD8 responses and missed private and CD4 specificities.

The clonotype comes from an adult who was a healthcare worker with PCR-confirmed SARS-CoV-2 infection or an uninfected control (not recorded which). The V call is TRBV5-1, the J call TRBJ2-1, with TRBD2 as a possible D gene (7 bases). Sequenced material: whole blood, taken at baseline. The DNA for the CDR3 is TGCGCCAGCAGCTCAGGGGCGGGAGACTACAATGAGCAGTTCTTC. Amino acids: CASSSGAGDYNEQFF.